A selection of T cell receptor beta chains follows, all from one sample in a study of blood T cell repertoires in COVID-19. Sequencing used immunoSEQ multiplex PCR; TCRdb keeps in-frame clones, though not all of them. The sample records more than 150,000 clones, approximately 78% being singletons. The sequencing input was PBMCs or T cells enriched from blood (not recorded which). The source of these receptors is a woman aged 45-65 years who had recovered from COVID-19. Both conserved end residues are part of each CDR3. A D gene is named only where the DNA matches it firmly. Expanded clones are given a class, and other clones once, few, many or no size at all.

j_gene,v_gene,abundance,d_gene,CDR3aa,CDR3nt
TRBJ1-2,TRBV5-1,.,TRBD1,CASSSGQGTNYGYTF,TGCGCCAGCAGCTCCGGACAGGGGACGAACTATGGCTACACCTTC
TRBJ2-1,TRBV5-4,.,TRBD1,CASSLGQGSYNEQFF,TGTGCCAGCAGCTTGGGACAGGGGTCCTACAATGAGCAGTTCTTC
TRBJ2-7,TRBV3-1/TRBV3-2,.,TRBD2,CASSSTSGYSYEQYF,TGTGCCAGCAGCTCTACTAGCGGATATTCCTACGAGCAGTACTTC
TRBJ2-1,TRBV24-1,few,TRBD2,CATSITSGRDEQFF,TGTGCCACCAGCATTACTAGCGGGAGGGATGAGCAGTTCTTC
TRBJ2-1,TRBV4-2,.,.,CAGSQREGAGEQFF,TGTGCCGGCAGCCAACGGGAGGGGGCGGGTGAGCAGTTCTTC
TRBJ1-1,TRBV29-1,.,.,CSVLRGMGTEAFF,TGCAGCGTTTTGAGAGGGATGGGAACTGAAGCTTTCTTT
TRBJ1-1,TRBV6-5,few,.,CASSRDSLSGTEAFF,TGTGCCAGCAGCCGGGACTCCCTTAGTGGCACTGAAGCTTTCTTT
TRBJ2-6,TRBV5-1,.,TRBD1,CASSRTSGGLSGANVLTF,TGCGCCAGCAGTCGGACGTCAGGGGGCTTATCTGGGGCCAACGTCCTGACTTTC
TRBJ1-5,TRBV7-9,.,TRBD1,CASSPGTGSNNQPQHF,TGTGCCAGCAGCCCCGGGACAGGGAGTAACAATCAGCCCCAGCATTTT
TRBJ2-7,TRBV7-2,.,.,CASSLGWTDYEQYF,TGTGCCAGCAGCTTAGGGTGGACAGACTACGAGCAGTACTTC
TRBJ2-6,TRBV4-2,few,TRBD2,CASSQDWGRRREGSGANVLTF,TGTGCCAGCAGCCAAGATTGGGGACGTCGGCGGGAGGGATCCGGGGCCAACGTCCTGACTTTC
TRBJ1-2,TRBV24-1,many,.,CATSATLQNGYTF,TGTGCCACCAGTGCCACTCTCCAAAATGGCTACACCTTC
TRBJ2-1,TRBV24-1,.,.,CATSDPLGDEQFF,TGTGCCACCAGTGATCCCCTAGGCGATGAGCAGTTCTTC
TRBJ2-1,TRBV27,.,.,CASSFRSTSSYSYNEQFF,TGTGCCAGCAGTTTCCGGAGCACATCGTCATACTCCTACAATGAGCAGTTCTTC
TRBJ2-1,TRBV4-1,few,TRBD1,CASSQSGTGGLNNEQFF,TGCGCCAGCAGCCAATCTGGGACAGGGGGCCTAAACAATGAGCAGTTCTTC